This TCR beta chain is from a study of regulatory T cells in long-lasting Graves disease. Study information: Persistent cases were those of Graves' disease that involved over 5 years of antithyroid drugs with positive TSH receptor antibodies.

Study-level findings and limits: Comparison showed that persistent patients shared more public clonotypes (about 2,800) than new patients (over 950). Lower TCR diversity characterized persistent Graves' patients relative to newly diagnosed patients. Gene preferences differed: TRBV28, TRBJ1-2, TRBJ2-5 in persistent cases.

This clonotype occurred many times. The antigen is unknown. Described time point: persistent/refractory GD, antithyroid drugs over 5 years with positive TRAb. After RNA was extracted from PBMCs, the TCR library was made from it. Construction of TCR beta libraries relied on iRepertoire HTBI primers and on Arm-PCR targeting CDR3 regions. TCRdb redid the calling of the multiplex PCR reads with MiXCR, one entry per CDR3 protein. The data show a few hundred thousand distinct CDR3 sequences, 20% to 25% seen once. Germline CDR1 reads PRHDT; CDR2 reads FYEKMQ (reference sequence). The length of the CDR3 is 13 residues. V was pared by 9 bases and J by 7 bases, with 13 bases between.

This receptor was identified in a female donor with Graves disease. Sample: peripheral blood mononuclear cells (PBMCs), taken when the disease was refractory, from a patient treated with antithyroid drugs. The rearrangement joins TRBV13 to TRBJ1-6, with D perhaps TRBD1 (5 bases). CDR3 in DNA: TGTGCCAGTCGGAAGTGGGGGAATTCACCCCTCCACTTT. Protein product: CASRKWGNSPLHF.